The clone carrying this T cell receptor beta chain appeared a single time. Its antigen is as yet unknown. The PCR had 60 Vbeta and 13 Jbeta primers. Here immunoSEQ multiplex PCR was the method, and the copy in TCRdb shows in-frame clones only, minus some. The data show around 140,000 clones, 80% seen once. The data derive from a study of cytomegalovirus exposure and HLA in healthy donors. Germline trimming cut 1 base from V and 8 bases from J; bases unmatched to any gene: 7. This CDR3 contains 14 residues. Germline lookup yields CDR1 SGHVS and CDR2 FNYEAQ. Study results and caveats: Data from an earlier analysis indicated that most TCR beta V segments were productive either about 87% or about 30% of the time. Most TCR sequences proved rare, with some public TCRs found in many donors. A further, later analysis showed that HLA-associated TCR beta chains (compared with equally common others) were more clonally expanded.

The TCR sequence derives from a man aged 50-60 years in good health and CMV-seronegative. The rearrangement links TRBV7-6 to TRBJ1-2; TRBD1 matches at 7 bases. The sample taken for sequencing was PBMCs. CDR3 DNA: TGTGCCAGCAGCTTAGGACAGGGTATTGAAGGCTACACCTTC. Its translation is CASSLGQGIEGYTF.